Shown below are 22 T cell receptor beta chains from a single sample sequenced in a study of cytomegalovirus exposure and HLA in healthy donors. TCRdb's copy holds only in-frame clones and misses some; the assay was immunoSEQ multiplex PCR. The table records approximately 65,000 clones, less than 95% of them present only once. Sequencing was performed on PBMCs. Receptor source: a woman aged 18 to 35 in good health and CMV-seronegative.

The rearrangement uses TRBV11-2 and TRBJ1-2; no definite D call. The CDR3 runs 14 residues. Trimming cost V 5 bases and J 6 bases, with 16 bases left between them. Germline V gene data show CDR1 as SGHAT and CDR2 as FQNNGV. CDR3 coding DNA: TGTGCCAGCAGCCTCCTCCAGGTGAAGGATGGCTACACCTTC. Its translation: CASSLLQVKDGYTF.

The chain has TRBV10-3 and TRBJ2-7, with D possibly being TRBD2 (6 bases). V gave up 0 bases and J gave up 8 bases, with 17 bases separating them. Germline V gene sequence: CDR1 ENHRY, CDR2 SYGVKD. CDR3 length equals 15 residues. CDR3 loop: CAISESRDGEGKQYF. In DNA form, the CDR3 reads TGTGCCATCAGTGAGTCGCGGGACGGTGAGGGGAAGCAGTACTTC.

The chain couples TRBV19 to TRBJ2-1; D might be TRBD2 (5 bases). This CDR3 has 15 residues. V gave up 4 bases and J gave up 2 bases, with 12 bases separating them. Germline V lookup: CDR1 LNHDA, CDR2 SQIVND (reference sequence). DNA for the CDR3: TGTGCCAGTAGTAGGCTAGCAGATACCTACAATGAGCAGTTCTTC. It yields the protein CASSRLADTYNEQFF.

This clone was picked up one time. The gene calls are TRBV14 and TRBJ1-2; no definite D call. The CDR3 has 13 amino acids. The germline V gene has CDR1 SGHDN and CDR2 FVKESK. Trimming pared 2 bases from V and 4 bases from J, leaving 8 bases between. CDR3 DNA: TGTGCCAGCAGCCAAACCACTGGCTATGGCTACACCTTC. The encoded protein is CASSQTTGYGYTF.

The V call is TRBV19, the J call TRBJ1-1; D gene ambiguous. Germline V gene lookup returns CDR1 LNHDA and CDR2 SQIVND (reference sequence). This CDR3 is built from 13 residues. V shed 6 bases and J shed 0 bases, with 8 bases lying between them. CDR3 bases: TGTGCCAGTAGCGCGATGGTGAACACTGAAGCTTTCTTT. Its translation: CASSAMVNTEAFF.

The chain carries TRBV6-6 and TRBJ1-1; 9 bases match TRBD1. The V gene end was trimmed by 6 bases and the J gene end by 0 bases; junction bases not matched to a gene: 2. The CDR3 totals 14 residues. The germline V gene has CDR1 MNHNY and CDR2 SVGAGI (reference sequence). The CDR3 bases are TGTGCCAGCAGGGGGACAGGGATGAACACTGAAGCTTTCTTT. As protein: CASRGTGMNTEAFF.

This rearrangement joins TRBV28 to TRBJ2-5, with no clear D. This CDR3 has 15 amino acids. Trimming removed 6 bases from V and 5 bases from J, with 19 bases in between. The germline V gene encodes CDR1 MDHEN and CDR2 SYDVKM. Written as DNA, the CDR3 is TGTGCCAGCAGATTAGCATTCCGGCCGAGGGAGACCCAGTACTTC. Translation: CASRLAFRPRETQYF.

The V gene is TRBV27, the J gene TRBJ2-1; D not certain. Germline V CDR1 and CDR2: MNHEY, SMNVEV (reference sequence). Trimming removed 10 bases from V and 4 bases from J, with 14 bases in between. The CDR3 totals 13 residues. For the CDR3, the DNA is TGTGCCACCCGACTCCGTGAGTACAATGAGCAGTTCTTC. Its translation is CATRLREYNEQFF.

The chain has TRBV7-6 and TRBJ2-7; possible D gene TRBD1, 6 bases. Germline CDR1 is SGHVS and CDR2 is FNYEAQ. With 1 base removed from V and 0 bases from J, the gap between germline ends came to 10 bases. CDR3 length: 15 residues. The CDR3 region has the DNA TGTGCCAGCAGCTTAGAACAGGGATTCTCCTACGAGCAGTACTTC. Translating gives CASSLEQGFSYEQYF.

V gene TRBV7-9 combines with J gene TRBJ1-6, with TRBD1 matching 8 bases. CDR3 length: 16 amino acids. The germline V gene has CDR1 SEHNR and CDR2 FQNEAQ (reference sequence). The V segment lost 5 bases and the J segment 7 bases; nucleotides outside the gene matches: 10. CDR3 region: CASSHKPGQVNSPLHF. The CDR3 DNA sequence: TGTGCCAGCAGCCATAAACCGGGACAGGTCAATTCACCCCTCCACTTT.

CDR3 coding DNA: TGTGCCAGCAGTGGCGGACAGGGGGCGACGGGGTCACCCCTCCACTTT. Its protein product is CASSGGQGATGSPLHF. This chain uses TRBV6-1 with TRBJ1-6, with 11 bases that match TRBD1. From germline, CDR1 is MNHNS and CDR2 SASEGT. The trim removed 4 bases at V and 10 bases at J, leaving 9 bases unmatched. There are 16 residues in the CDR3.

The chain is built from TRBV9 and TRBJ2-1, with D possibly matching TRBD2 (5 bases). Germline V lookup: CDR1 SGDLS, CDR2 YYNGEE. Trimming left V 0 bases short and J 6 bases short, with 13 bases between. This CDR3 spans 15 amino acids. Written as DNA, the CDR3 is TGTGCCAGCAGCGTAGAAATGGCGGGCCTCAATGAGCAGTTCTTC. Its translation is CASSVEMAGLNEQFF.

This clone came up once. This sequence joins TRBV6-5 and TRBJ1-6; D is possibly TRBD1 (5 bases). The CDR3 spans 15 residues. Per the germline V gene, CDR1 is MNHEY and CDR2 is SVGAGI. Trimming removed 0 bases at V and 7 bases at J, with 10 bases between. This CDR3 reads CASSYSPGGNSPLHF. In DNA, the CDR3 is TGTGCCAGCAGTTACTCCCCGGGGGGAAATTCACCCCTCCACTTT.

Only one count was recorded for this clone. The chain combines TRBV5-4 with TRBJ1-2; 8 nucleotides match TRBD1. The CDR3 has 13 residues. Germline V gene data show CDR1 as SGHNT and CDR2 as YYREEE (reference sequence). Germline trimming cut 5 bases from V and 3 bases from J; bases unmatched to any gene: 3. The CDR3 DNA reads TGTGCCAGCAGAAACAGGGGGGACTATGGCTACACCTTC. The encoded protein is CASRNRGDYGYTF. The full variable domain, completed using reference TRBV5-4 and TRBJ1-2, is ETGVTQSPTHLIKTRGQQVTLRCSSQSGHNTVSWYQQALGQGPQFIFQYYREEENGRGNFPPRFSGLQFPNYSSELNVNALELDDSALYLCASRNRGDYGYTFGSGTRLTVV.

J is TRBJ1-1 and V is TRBV6-6; 7 bases map to TRBD1. CDR1 and CDR2 from the germline V gene are MNHNY and SVGAGI (reference sequence). The CDR3 length is 14 residues. The ends lost 6 bases at V and 4 bases at J; junction bases unmatched: 8. The CDR3 nucleotides read TGTGCCAGCAGCTTCCATGACAGGGCCACTGAAGCTTTCTTT. Its protein product is CASSFHDRATEAFF.

The chain combines TRBV19 with TRBJ2-4; tentative D call: TRBD2 (6 bases). The germline V gene encodes CDR1 LNHDA and CDR2 SQIVND (reference sequence). Trimming took off 1 base at V and 0 bases at J, with 13 bases between the two ends. The CDR3 totals 17 residues. The CDR3: CASSIGRRRVAKNIQYF. CDR3 in DNA: TGTGCCAGTAGTATAGGGAGGAGGAGGGTAGCCAAAAACATTCAGTACTTC.

The chain uses TRBV7-8 and TRBJ1-5; tentative D call: TRBD1 (6 bases). V lost 1 base and J 3 bases, leaving 13 bases between the germline ends. CDR1 SGHVS and CDR2 FQNEAQ come from the germline V gene. CDR3 length: 16 amino acids. For the CDR3, the DNA is TGTGCCAGCAGCTTAGGGCGGACAGTCCACAATCAGCCCCAGCATTTT. Translated: CASSLGRTVHNQPQHF.

The V gene is TRBV7-3, the J gene TRBJ1-1; a possible D gene is TRBD1 (5 bases). In germline, CDR1 is SGHTA, CDR2 FQGTGA. V was cut by 1 base and J by 1 base, with 13 bases left in between. The CDR3 has 16 amino acids. The chain's CDR3 is CASSLKSGSGNTEAFF. The CDR3 region has the DNA TGTGCCAGCAGCTTAAAATCAGGGTCGGGGAACACTGAAGCTTTCTTT.

The V and J genes are TRBV4-1 and TRBJ2-3, with 9 positions matching TRBD1. CDR3 length: 16 amino acids. After removal of 3 bases from V and 4 bases from J, the junction contained 8 bases not matched to a gene. Germline assignment: CDR1 MGHRA and CDR2 YSYEKL. CDR3 protein: CASSQRQQGASDTQYF. The CDR3 nucleotides read TGCGCCAGCAGCCAGCGACAACAGGGGGCCTCAGATACGCAGTATTTT.

The chain has TRBV12-1 and TRBJ2-5; the table's D call of TRBD1 was not tested on the DNA. TRBV12-1 constitutes a pseudogene. The CDR3 length is 13 residues. CDR3 protein: CASSFRELETQYF. CDR3 nucleotides: TGTGCCAGCAGCTTCAGGGAATTGGAGACCCAGTACTTC.

The rearrangement uses TRBV4-2 and TRBJ2-1; D ambiguous. The CDR3 contains 17 residues. Trimming took 1 base from V and 1 from J, leaving 14 bases between them. Per germline, CDR1 LGHNA and CDR2 YNFKEQ. CDR3 nucleotide sequence: TGTGCCAGCAGCCAAGGCCCTATAGATAGTTCCTACAATGAGCAGTTCTTC. This encodes CASSQGPIDSSYNEQFF.

V usage is TRBV5-8 and J usage is TRBJ1-1, with TRBD1 matching over 7 bases. The CDR3 is made up of 16 amino acids. With V trimmed by 4 bases and J by 0 bases, 9 bases remained unmatched. From germline, CDR1 is SGHTS and CDR2 YDEGEE. As DNA, the CDR3 is TGTGCCAGCAGCGCTGGGACAGTTTACATGAACACTGAAGCTTTCTTT. It yields the protein CASSAGTVYMNTEAFF.